This T cell receptor (beta chain) was profiled in a study of radiotherapy plus CTLA-4 blockade in lung cancer. Turning to the study itself: 15% to 20% of patients responded objectively, and about 32% achieved disease control. Study-wide results and limits: After radiotherapy and ipilimumab, tumor-derived clones expanded in peripheral blood.

Clones were sequenced by immunoSEQ multiplex PCR, and TCRdb holds only the in-frame ones, with some missing. Found here are some 96,000 clones, around 88% of them singletons; the top ten hold 4.9%. With V trimmed by 0 bases and J by 5 bases, 3 bases remained unmatched. This CDR3 has 16 amino acids. CDR1 and CDR2 (germline): SNHLY, FYNNEI. Each patient with chemo-refractory metastatic non-small-cell lung cancer was treated with focal radiation plus CTLA-4 blockade using ipilimumab. Details on this clone: The antigen remains undetermined.

This material consisted of peripheral blood, taken from a patient treated with radiotherapy plus ipilimumab. This rearrangement joins TRBV2 to TRBJ2-2; 10 bases line up with TRBD2. The sequence was collected from a human donor with non-small cell lung cancer that progressed on radiotherapy plus ipilimumab. The CDR3, as DNA: TGTGCCAGCAGTGAAGCTAGCGGGAGGTCAACCGGGGAGCTGTTTTTT. Its translation is CASSEASGRSTGELFF.